These 4 T cell receptor beta chains share one sample of origin, sequenced in a study of blood T cell repertoires in COVID-19. Measured with immunoSEQ multiplex PCR; TCRdb has only the in-frame clones, and not every one. The sample yields around 300,000 clones, 85% to 90% seen once. The sequenced material came from PBMCs or T cells enriched from blood (not recorded which). The origin of the receptors is a woman aged 60-75 years who had recovered from COVID-19.

V usage is TRBV28 and J usage is TRBJ1-3; 8 nucleotides align to TRBD1. The CDR3 contains 15 residues. J was trimmed by 4 bases and V by 5 bases; bases with no gene match: 7. Germline V gene sequence: CDR1 MDHEN, CDR2 SYDVKM. The CDR3 here is CASSETTGGGNTIYF. CDR3 coding DNA: TGTGCCAGCAGTGAGACTACAGGGGGGGGAAACACCATATATTTT.

This clone is a singleton in its sample. The CDR3 region is CASSPAFSSPTEQFF. CDR3 DNA: TGTGCCAGCAGCCCCGCGTTCTCTTCTCCAACTGAGCAGTTCTTC. The chain employs TRBV7-3 and TRBJ2-1; D uncertain. Germline loops: CDR1 SGHTA, CDR2 FQGTGA. The CDR3 consists of 15 residues. V was pared by 5 bases and J by 9 bases, with 20 bases between.

This clone came up a few times. The chain is built from TRBV29-1 and TRBJ1-1, with 11 bases identical to TRBD1. From germline, CDR1 is SQVTM and CDR2 ANQGSEA. CDR3 length: 14 amino acids. Trimming cost V 6 bases and J 4 bases; bases outside gene matches: 7. The CDR3 spells CSVRRGTGGTEAFF. The CDR3 DNA follows: TGCAGCGTCCGAAGAGGGACAGGGGGCACTGAAGCTTTCTTT.

V and J are TRBV9 and TRBJ1-3, with D unclear. Germline loops: CDR1 SGDLS, CDR2 YYNGEE. Trimming took off 2 bases at V and 0 bases at J, with 3 bases between the two ends. The length of the CDR3 is 13 residues. As DNA, the CDR3 is TGTGCCAGCAGCGTTAGCTCTGGAAACACCATATATTTT. This codes for CASSVSSGNTIYF.